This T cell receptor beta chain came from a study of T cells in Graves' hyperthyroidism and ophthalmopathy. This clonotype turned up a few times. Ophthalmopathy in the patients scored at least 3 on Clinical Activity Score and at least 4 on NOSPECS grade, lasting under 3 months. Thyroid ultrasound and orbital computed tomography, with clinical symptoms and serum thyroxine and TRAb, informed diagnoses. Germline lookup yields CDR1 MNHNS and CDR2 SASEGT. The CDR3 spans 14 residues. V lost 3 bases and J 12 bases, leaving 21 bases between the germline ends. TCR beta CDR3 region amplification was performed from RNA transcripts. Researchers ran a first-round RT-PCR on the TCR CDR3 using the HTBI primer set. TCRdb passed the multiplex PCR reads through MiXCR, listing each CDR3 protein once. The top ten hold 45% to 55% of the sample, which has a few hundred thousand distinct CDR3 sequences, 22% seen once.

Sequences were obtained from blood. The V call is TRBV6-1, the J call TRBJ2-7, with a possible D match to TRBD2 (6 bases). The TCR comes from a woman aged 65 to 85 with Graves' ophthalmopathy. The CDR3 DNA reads TGTGCCAGCAGTGATTCCTCGACCGGAACCGGGGGGTACTTC. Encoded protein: CASSDSSTGTGGYF.